Below, 15 T cell receptor beta chains from the same sample are listed, as sequenced in a study of high-grade serous ovarian cancer treatment subgroups. Tumor samples were taken before definitive surgery or chemotherapy. TCRdb's table, derived via immunoSEQ multiplex PCR, lists solely in-frame clones and lacks some. The table has 2,800 or so clones, approximately 68% seen once; the top ten hold about 4.8%. The sample taken for sequencing was tumor tissue. These receptors all come from a human donor with high-grade serous ovarian cancer.

The gene calls are TRBV14 and TRBJ1-3, with D perhaps matching TRBD1 (5 bases). CDR1 and CDR2 (germline): SGHDN, FVKESK. V was clipped by 0 bases and J by 2 bases, with 11 bases between them. This CDR3 is 16 amino acids long. DNA for the CDR3: TGTGCCAGCAGCCAAGACCACGGGGCAACTGGAAACACCATATATTTT. Translating gives CASSQDHGATGNTIYF.

As to this clone: Other DNA sequences within the sample encode an identical CDR3. The chain combines TRBV28 with TRBJ2-7; D is perhaps TRBD1 or TRBD2 (5 bases each). CDR3 length equals 16 residues. V gave up 6 bases and J gave up 2 bases, with 20 bases separating them. The germline gives CDR1 MDHEN, CDR2 SYDVKM. The CDR3 DNA sequence: TGTGCCAGCAGCTTCTCAAGCCGGGGCCCTACCTACGAGCAGTACTTC. It is translated as CASSFSSRGPTYEQYF. Full variable domain (remainder filled in from reference TRBV28 and TRBJ2-7): DVKVTQSSRYLVKRTGEKVFLECVQDMDHENMFWYRQDPGLGLRLIYFSYDVKMKEKGDIPEGYSVSREKKERFSLILESASTNQTSMYLCASSFSSRGPTYEQYFGPGTRLTVT.

This clone was seen a single time. The genes are TRBV7-2 and TRBJ1-5; 7 nucleotides line up with TRBD1. The V gene's germline CDR1 is SGHTA and CDR2 FQGNSA. This CDR3 comprises 14 residues. With V trimmed by 5 bases and J by 3 bases, 4 bases remained unmatched. The CDR3 is CASSRTGSNQPQHF. For the CDR3, the DNA is TGTGCCAGCAGCCGGACAGGCTCCAATCAGCCCCAGCATTTT. The full variable domain, rest sourced from reference TRBV7-2 and TRBJ1-5, is GAGVSQSPSNKVTEKGKDVELRCDPISGHTALYWYRQSLGQGLEFLIYFQGNSAPDKSGLPSDRFSAERTGGSVSTLTIQRTQQEDSAVYLCASSRTGSNQPQHFGDGTRLSIL.

This clone was observed a handful of times. At the DNA level, this CDR3 is encoded by other sequences in the same sample as well. The chain links TRBV19 to TRBJ2-5, with D perhaps matching TRBD2 (5 bases). The CDR3 is 13 amino acids. Trimming removed 5 bases from V and 0 bases from J, with 7 bases in between. Germline assignment: CDR1 LNHDA and CDR2 SQIVND (reference sequence). CDR3 residues: CASSLRDQETQYF. The CDR3 region has the DNA TGTGCCAGTAGTCTGAGGGACCAAGAGACCCAGTACTTC. Based on the CDR3 plus reference TRBV19 and TRBJ2-5, the full variable domain is DGGITQSPKYLFRKEGQNVTLSCEQNLNHDAMYWYRQDPGQGLRLIYYSQIVNDFQKGDIAEGYSVSREKKESFPLTVTSAQKNPTAFYLCASSLRDQETQYFGPGTRLLVL.

This clone was picked up one time. The V and J genes are TRBV6-9 and TRBJ2-7; D might be TRBD2 (5 bases). V gave up 3 bases and J gave up 6 bases, with 15 bases separating them. The CDR3 consists of 14 residues. Per germline, CDR1 MNHGY and CDR2 SVAAGI. CDR3 protein: CASSYEGALGEQYF. The CDR3 DNA reads as TGTGCCAGCAGTTACGAGGGAGCGTTAGGCGAGCAGTACTTC.

In this sample, this clone turned up once. The rearrangement uses TRBV6-6 and TRBJ2-7; 7 bases are shared with TRBD1. The CDR3 contains 12 residues. Germline CDR1 and CDR2: MNHNY and SVGAGI (reference sequence). The V and J ends lost 4 bases and 6 bases, in that order; junction bases with no gene match: 3. The CDR3, as DNA: TGTGCCAGCAGTTCCGACAGGGCCGAGCAGTACTTC. Protein sequence: CASSSDRAEQYF.

The genes are TRBV25-1 and TRBJ1-1; D gene ambiguous. With 0 bases removed from V and 3 bases from J, the gap between germline ends came to 11 bases. The germline CDR1 and CDR2 sequences are MGHDK and SYGVNS. This CDR3 has 15 residues. The CDR3 nucleotides are TGTGCCAGCAGTGAATACGTGGGTGGCGACACTGAAGCTTTCTTT. This encodes CASSEYVGGDTEAFF. The complete variable domain, with remaining parts taken from reference TRBV25-1 and TRBJ1-1, reads EADIYQTPRYLVIGTGKKITLECSQTMGHDKMYWYQQDPGMELHLIHYSYGVNSTEKGDLSSESTVSRIRTEHFPLTLESARPSHTSQYLCASSEYVGGDTEAFFGQGTRLTVV.

The genes are TRBV14 and TRBJ2-1, with D perhaps TRBD2 (5 bases). The CDR3 is made up of 15 amino acids. Germline values: CDR1 SGHDN, CDR2 FVKESK. V was clipped by 5 bases and J by 0 bases, with 11 bases between them. The CDR3 nucleotides are TGTGCCAGCAGCTTGGACTTTCCCTCCTACAATGAGCAGTTCTTC. It specifies CASSLDFPSYNEQFF.

CDR3 sequence (DNA): TGTGCCAGCAGCGCGACCCCCGGATACGAGCAGTACTTC. This sequence encodes CASSATPGYEQYF. The chain links TRBV9 to TRBJ2-7; D is undetermined. The V and J ends lost 3 bases and 4 bases respectively, with 11 bases between them. Germline CDR1 is SGDLS and CDR2 is YYNGEE. The CDR3 loop spans 13 amino acids.

The rearrangement links TRBV2 to TRBJ2-5, with 7 positions matching TRBD2. Germline CDR1 reads SNHLY; CDR2 reads FYNNEI. The CDR3 is 16 amino acids. V shed 3 bases and J 11 bases; nucleotides not matched to a gene: 18. In nucleotides, the CDR3 is TGTGCCAGCAGTGACCGGGTGGCTAGCGGATCTACGAAGCAGTACTTC. Encoded protein: CASSDRVASGSTKQYF.

This CDR3 reads CASRQTGGQSPLHF. DNA for the CDR3: TGTGCCAGCAGGCAAACAGGGGGCCAGTCACCCCTCCACTTT. V is TRBV27 and J is TRBJ1-6; 9 bases are a match to TRBD1. V lost 6 bases and J lost 10; bases outside the gene matches: 7. This CDR3 spans 14 amino acids. Germline-derived CDR1 and CDR2 are MNHEY and SMNVEV (reference sequence).

V is TRBV18 and J is TRBJ1-2; D possibly corresponds to TRBD1 (6 bases). Trimming stripped 5 bases from V and 6 bases from J, with 13 bases between. CDR1 KGHSH and CDR2 LQKENI come from the germline V gene. This CDR3 has 13 residues. For the CDR3, the DNA is TGTGCCAGCTCAGCAGGGGCCCAAGATGGCTACACCTTC. Protein: CASSAGAQDGYTF.

This chain uses TRBV21-1 with TRBJ1-5; the listed D gene, TRBD1, was not tested against the DNA. TRBV21-1 is a pseudogene. The CDR3 extends over 19 amino acids. CDR3 sequence reads: CASSSQYGTRGVGNQPQHF. DNA of the CDR3: TGTGCCAGCAGCTCCCAATACGGGACACGAGGGGTCGGCAATCAGCCCCAGCATTTT.

This clone showed up just once. V usage is TRBV4-2 and J usage is TRBJ1-4, with 8 bases that match TRBD1. The CDR3 loop spans 18 amino acids. Germline CDR1 LGHNA, CDR2 YNFKEQ. Trimming cost V 0 bases and J 7 bases; bases outside gene matches: 13. The DNA for the CDR3 is TGTGCCAGCAGCCAAGATTCCAGTGGACAGGGCCGATTTGAAAAACTGTTTTTT. Residues: CASSQDSSGQGRFEKLFF.

This sequence joins TRBV6-4 and TRBJ1-5; TRBD1 matches at 7 bases. CDR3 length equals 15 residues. J lost 6 bases, V lost 5 bases, and 10 bases had no gene match. CDR1 is MRHNA and CDR2 is SNTAGT in the germline V gene. This CDR3 reads CASSPQGVEGQPQHF. The CDR3 DNA is TGTGCCAGCAGTCCCCAGGGGGTTGAAGGTCAGCCCCAGCATTTT.